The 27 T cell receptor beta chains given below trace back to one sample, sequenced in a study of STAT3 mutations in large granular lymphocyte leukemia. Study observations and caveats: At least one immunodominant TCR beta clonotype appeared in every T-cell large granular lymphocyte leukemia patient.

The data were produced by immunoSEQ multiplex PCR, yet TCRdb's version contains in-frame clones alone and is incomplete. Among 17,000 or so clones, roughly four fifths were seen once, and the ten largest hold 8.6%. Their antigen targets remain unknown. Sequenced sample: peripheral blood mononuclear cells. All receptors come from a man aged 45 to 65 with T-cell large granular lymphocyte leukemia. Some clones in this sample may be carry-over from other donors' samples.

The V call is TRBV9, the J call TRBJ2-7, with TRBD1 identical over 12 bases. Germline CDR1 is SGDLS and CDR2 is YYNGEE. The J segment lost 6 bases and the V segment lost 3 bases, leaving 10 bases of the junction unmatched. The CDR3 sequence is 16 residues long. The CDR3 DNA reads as TGTGCCAGCAGCGCCGAACCGGGACAGGGGGCTGGCGAGCAGTACTTC. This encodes CASSAEPGQGAGEQYF.

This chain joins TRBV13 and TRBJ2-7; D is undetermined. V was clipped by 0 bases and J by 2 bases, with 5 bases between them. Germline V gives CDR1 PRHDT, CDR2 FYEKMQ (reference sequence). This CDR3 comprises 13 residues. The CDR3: CASSLGRTYEQYF. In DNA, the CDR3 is TGTGCCAGCAGCTTAGGCAGAACCTACGAGCAGTACTTC.

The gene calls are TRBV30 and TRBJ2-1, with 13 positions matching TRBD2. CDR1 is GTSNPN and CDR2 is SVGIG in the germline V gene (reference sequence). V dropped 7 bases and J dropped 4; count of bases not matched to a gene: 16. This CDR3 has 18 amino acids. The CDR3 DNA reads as TGTGCCTATAGGACTAGCGGGAGACGAGGGCCATTTTACAATGAGCAGTTCTTC. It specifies CAYRTSGRRGPFYNEQFF.

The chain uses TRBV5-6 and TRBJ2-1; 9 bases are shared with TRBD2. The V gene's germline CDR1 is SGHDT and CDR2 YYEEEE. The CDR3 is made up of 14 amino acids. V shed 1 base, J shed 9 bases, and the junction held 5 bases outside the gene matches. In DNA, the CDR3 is TGTGCCAGCAGCTTGATGCGGGGGGGAGGTGAGCAGTTCTTC. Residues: CASSLMRGGGEQFF.

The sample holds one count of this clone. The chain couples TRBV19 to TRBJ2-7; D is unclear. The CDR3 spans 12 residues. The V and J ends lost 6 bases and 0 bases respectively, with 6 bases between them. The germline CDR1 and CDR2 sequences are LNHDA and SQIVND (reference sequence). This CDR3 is CASSESSYEQYF. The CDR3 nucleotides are TGTGCCAGTAGCGAGAGCTCCTACGAGCAGTACTTC.

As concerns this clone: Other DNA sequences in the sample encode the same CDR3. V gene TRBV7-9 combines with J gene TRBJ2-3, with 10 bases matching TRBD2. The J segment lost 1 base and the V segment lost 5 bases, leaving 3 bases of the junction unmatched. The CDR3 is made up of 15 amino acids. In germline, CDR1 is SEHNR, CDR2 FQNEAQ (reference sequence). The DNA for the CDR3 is TGTGCCAGCAGCCTCCTAGCGGGGGGCACAGATACGCAGTATTTT. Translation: CASSLLAGGTDTQYF.

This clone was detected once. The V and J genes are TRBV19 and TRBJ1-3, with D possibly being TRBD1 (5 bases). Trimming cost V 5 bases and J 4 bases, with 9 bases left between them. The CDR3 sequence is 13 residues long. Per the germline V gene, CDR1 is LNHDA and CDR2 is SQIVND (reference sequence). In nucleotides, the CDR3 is TGTGCCAGTAGTGGGGCACAAGGAAACACCATATATTTT. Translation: CASSGAQGNTIYF.

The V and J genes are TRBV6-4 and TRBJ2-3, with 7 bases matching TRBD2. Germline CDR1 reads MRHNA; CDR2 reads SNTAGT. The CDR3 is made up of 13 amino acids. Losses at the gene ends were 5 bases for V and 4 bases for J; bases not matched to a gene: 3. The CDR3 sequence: CASSRGESDTQYF. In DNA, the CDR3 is TGTGCCAGCAGTCGGGGGGAATCAGATACGCAGTATTTT.

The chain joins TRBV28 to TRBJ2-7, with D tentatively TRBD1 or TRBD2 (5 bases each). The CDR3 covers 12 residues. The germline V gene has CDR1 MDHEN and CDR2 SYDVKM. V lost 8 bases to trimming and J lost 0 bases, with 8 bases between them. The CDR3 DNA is TGTGCCAGCTGGGGGAGCTCCTACGAGCAGTACTTC. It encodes CASWGSSYEQYF.

CDR3 loop: CASSAQRREGYTF. CDR3 in DNA: TGTGCCAGCTCAGCACAGCGGCGGGAAGGCTACACCTTC. The chain combines TRBV18 with TRBJ1-2; D is ambiguous. The germline CDR1 and CDR2 sequences are KGHSH and LQKENI. CDR3 length: 13 amino acids. Trimming took 5 bases from V and 8 from J, leaving 15 bases between them.

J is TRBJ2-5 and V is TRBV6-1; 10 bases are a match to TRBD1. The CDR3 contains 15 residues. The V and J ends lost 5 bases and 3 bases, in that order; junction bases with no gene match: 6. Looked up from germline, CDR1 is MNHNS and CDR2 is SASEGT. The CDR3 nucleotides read TGTGCCAGCAGTCCCCGGACAGGGGGTAAAGAGACCCAGTACTTC. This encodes CASSPRTGGKETQYF.

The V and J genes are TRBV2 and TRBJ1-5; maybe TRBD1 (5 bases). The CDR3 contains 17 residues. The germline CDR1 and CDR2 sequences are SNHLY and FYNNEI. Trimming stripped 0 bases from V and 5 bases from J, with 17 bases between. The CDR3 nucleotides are TGTGCCAGCAGTGAAGCTCGTAGGGGTGGGGTTCATCAGCCCCAGCATTTT. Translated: CASSEARRGGVHQPQHF.

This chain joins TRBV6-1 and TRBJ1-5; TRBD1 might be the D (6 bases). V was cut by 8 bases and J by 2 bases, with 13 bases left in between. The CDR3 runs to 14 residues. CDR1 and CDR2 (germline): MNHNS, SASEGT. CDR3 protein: CASLIPGGNQPQHF. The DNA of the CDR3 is TGTGCCAGCCTCATTCCAGGGGGCAATCAGCCCCAGCATTTT.

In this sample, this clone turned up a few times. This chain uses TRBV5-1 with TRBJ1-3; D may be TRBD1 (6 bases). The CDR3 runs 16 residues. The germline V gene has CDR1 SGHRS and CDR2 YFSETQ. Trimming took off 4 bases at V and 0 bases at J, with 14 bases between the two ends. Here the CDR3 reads CASSGITGYSGNTIYF. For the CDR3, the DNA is TGCGCCAGCAGCGGAATTACAGGGTACTCTGGAAACACCATATATTTT.

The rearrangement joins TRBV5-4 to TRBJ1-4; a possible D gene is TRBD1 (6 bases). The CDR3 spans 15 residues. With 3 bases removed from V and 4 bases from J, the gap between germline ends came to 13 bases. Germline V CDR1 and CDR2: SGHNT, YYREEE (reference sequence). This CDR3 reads CASSSRGAGNEKLFF. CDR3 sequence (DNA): TGTGCCAGCAGCTCCCGGGGGGCGGGTAATGAAAAACTGTTTTTT.

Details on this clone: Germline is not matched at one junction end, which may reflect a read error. DNA of the CDR3: TGTGCCAGCAGCCCATCCCCCGAGGGGCCGAGGACGAGGATCTTT. Translating gives CASSPSPEGPRTRIF. The V gene is TRBV7-9, the J gene TRBJ1-1; D is possibly TRBD1 (5 bases). The CDR3 loop spans 15 amino acids. From germline, CDR1 is SEHNR and CDR2 FQNEAQ (reference sequence). Drawing the rest from reference TRBV7-9 and TRBJ1-1, the complete variable domain is DTGVSQNPRHKITKRGQNVTFRCDPISEHNRLYWYRQTLGQGPEFLTYFQNEAQLEKSRLLSDRFSAERPKGSFSTLEIQRTEQGDSAMYLCASSPSPEGPRTRIFGQGTRLTVV.

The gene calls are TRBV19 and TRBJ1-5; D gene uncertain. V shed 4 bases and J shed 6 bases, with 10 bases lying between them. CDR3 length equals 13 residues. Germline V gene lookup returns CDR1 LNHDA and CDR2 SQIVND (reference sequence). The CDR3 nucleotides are TGTGCCAGTAGTACCCAAGGGATTCAGCCCCAGCATTTT. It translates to CASSTQGIQPQHF.

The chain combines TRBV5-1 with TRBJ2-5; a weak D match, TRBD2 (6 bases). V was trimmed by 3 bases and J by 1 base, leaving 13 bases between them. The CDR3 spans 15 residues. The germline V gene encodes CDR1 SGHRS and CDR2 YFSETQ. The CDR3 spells CASSWGGVSQETQYF. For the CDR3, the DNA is TGCGCCAGCAGCTGGGGCGGGGTTAGCCAAGAGACCCAGTACTTC.

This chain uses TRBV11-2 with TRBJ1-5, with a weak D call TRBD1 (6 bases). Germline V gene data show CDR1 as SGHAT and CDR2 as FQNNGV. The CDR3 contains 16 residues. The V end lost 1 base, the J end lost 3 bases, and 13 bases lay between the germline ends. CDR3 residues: CASSLAGGSPNQPQHF. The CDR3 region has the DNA TGTGCCAGCAGCTTAGCGGGGGGCAGTCCCAATCAGCCCCAGCATTTT. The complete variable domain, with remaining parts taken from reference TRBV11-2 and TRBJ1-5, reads EAGVAQSPRYKIIEKRQSVAFWCNPISGHATLYWYQQILGQGPKLLIQFQNNGVVDDSQLPKDRFSAERLKGVDSTLKIQPAKLEDSAVYLCASSLAGGSPNQPQHFGDGTRLSIL.

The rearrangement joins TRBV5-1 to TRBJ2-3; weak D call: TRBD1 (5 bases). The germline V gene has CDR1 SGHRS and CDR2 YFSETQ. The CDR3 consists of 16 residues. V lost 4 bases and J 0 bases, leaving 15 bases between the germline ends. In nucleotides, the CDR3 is TGCGCCAGCAGCCATTGGGGCAGCTCTAGCACAGATACGCAGTATTTT. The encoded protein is CASSHWGSSSTDTQYF.

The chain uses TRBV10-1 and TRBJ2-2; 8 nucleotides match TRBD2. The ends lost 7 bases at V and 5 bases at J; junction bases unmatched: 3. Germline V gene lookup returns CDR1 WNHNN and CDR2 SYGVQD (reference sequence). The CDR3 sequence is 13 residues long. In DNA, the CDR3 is TGCGCCAGCAAGGCTAGCGGGACCGGGGAGCTGTTTTTT. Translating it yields CASKASGTGELFF.

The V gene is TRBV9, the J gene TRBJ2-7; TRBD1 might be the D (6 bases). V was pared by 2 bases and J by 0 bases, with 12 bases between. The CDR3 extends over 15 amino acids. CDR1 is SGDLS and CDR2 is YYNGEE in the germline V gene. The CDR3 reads CASSVAGVGSYEQYF. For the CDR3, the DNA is TGTGCCAGCAGCGTGGCAGGGGTCGGCTCCTACGAGCAGTACTTC.

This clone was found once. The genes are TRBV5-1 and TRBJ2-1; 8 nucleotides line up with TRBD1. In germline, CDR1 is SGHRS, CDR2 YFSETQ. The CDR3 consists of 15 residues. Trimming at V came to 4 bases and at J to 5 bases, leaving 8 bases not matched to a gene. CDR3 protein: CASSQRQGTDNEQFF. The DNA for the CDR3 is TGCGCCAGCAGCCAGCGACAGGGGACGGACAATGAGCAGTTCTTC.

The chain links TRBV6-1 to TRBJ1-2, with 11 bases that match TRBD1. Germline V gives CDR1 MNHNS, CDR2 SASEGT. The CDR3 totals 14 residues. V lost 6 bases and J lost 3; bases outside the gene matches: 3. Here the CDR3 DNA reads TGTGCCAGCAGGGGACAGGGGGGCTACTATGGCTACACCTTC. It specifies CASRGQGGYYGYTF.

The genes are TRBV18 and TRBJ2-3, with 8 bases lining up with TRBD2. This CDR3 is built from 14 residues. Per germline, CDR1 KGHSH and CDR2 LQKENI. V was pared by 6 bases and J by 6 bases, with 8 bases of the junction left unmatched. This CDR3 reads CASSSLAGRDTQYF. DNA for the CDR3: TGTGCCAGCTCCTCCTTAGCGGGGAGGGATACGCAGTATTTT.

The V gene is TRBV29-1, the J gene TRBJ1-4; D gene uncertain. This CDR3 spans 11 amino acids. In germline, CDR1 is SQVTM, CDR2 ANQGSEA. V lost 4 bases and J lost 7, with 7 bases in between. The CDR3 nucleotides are TGCAGCGTTGGCCCAGGTGAAAAACTGTTTTTT. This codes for CSVGPGEKLFF.

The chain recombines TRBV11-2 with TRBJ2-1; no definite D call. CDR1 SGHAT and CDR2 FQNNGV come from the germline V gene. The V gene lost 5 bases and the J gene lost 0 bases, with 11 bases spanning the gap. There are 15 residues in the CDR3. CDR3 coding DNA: TGTGCCAGCAGCCTCGGACCGAGCTCCTACAATGAGCAGTTCTTC. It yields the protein CASSLGPSSYNEQFF.